Presented here are 6 T cell receptor beta chains from one specimen sequenced in a study of cytomegalovirus exposure and HLA in healthy donors (dated by TCRdb to about 2017). Library preparation used the immunoSEQ multiplex PCR assay. For the multiplex PCR, a mixture combining 60 forward primers for TCR Vbeta segments and 13 reverse primers for TCR Jbeta segments was used. Sourced from immuneACCESS, this table was stored by TCRdb with only in-frame sequences that have V and J called. A share of the clones is absent; for the studies checked, an unresolved V gene accounts for under half, and the remainder has no known explanation. This sample gives about 200,000 clones in total; 75% to 90% of them show up just once. Roughly 0.32% of the sample lies in the top ten. The sample consisted of PBMCs. These receptors all come from a woman aged 25-40 years in good health and CMV-seronegative.

The chain links TRBV28 to TRBJ2-3; 8 nucleotides agree with TRBD2. CDR1 MDHEN and CDR2 SYDVKM come from the germline V gene. This CDR3 region has 19 residues. The junction had 14 bases not matched to a gene; V was cut back by 1 base and J by 2 bases. CDR3 DNA sequence: TGTGCCAGCAGTTTATTGCTCGGGAGGGCCCAAATAACCACAGATACGCAGTATTTT. Its translation is CASSLLLGRAQITTDTQYF.

V usage is TRBV7-2 and J usage is TRBJ2-7; TRBD1 is a possible D gene (6 bases). V was trimmed by 4 bases and J by 7 bases, leaving 14 bases between them. CDR1 is SGHTA and CDR2 is FQGNSA in the germline V gene. The CDR3 sequence is 13 residues long. The CDR3 loop reads CASSYLEQGEQYF. The CDR3 nucleotides are TGTGCCAGCAGCTATCTAGAACAGGGAGAGCAGTACTTC.

V gene TRBV5-1 combines with J gene TRBJ1-1, with 7 nucleotides matching TRBD1. Germline CDR1 reads SGHRS; CDR2 reads YFSETQ. Germline trimming cut 4 bases from V and 5 bases from J; bases unmatched to any gene: 11. This CDR3 contains 15 residues. Written as DNA, the CDR3 is TGCGCCAGCAGCCAAGGGGGCGCTTCAGGGACTGAAGCTTTCTTT. It translates to CASSQGGASGTEAFF.

This rearrangement joins TRBV7-9 to TRBJ2-1, with TRBD2 identical over 12 bases. The V and J ends lost 5 bases and 2 bases, in that order; junction bases with no gene match: 7. This CDR3 comprises 17 residues. Germline V lookup: CDR1 SEHNR, CDR2 FQNEAQ (reference sequence). As DNA, the CDR3 is TGTGCCAGCAGCCCCAAACTAGCGGGAGGAACCTACAATGAGCAGTTCTTC. It translates to CASSPKLAGGTYNEQFF. The full variable domain, rest sourced from reference TRBV7-9 and TRBJ2-1, is DTGVSQNPRHKITKRGQNVTFRCDPISEHNRLYWYRQTLGQGPEFLTYFQNEAQLEKSRLLSDRFSAERPKGSFSTLEIQRTEQGDSAMYLCASSPKLAGGTYNEQFFGPGTRLTVL.

A single count supports this clone. The junction departs from germline at one end; a sequencing error may be responsible. The chain employs TRBV13 and TRBJ2-2, with 8 nucleotides matching TRBD1. The germline CDR1 and CDR2 sequences are PRHDT and FYEKMQ (reference sequence). CDR3 length equals 16 residues. In nucleotides, the CDR3 is TGTGCCAGCAGCTTAGGGGGACAGGCCGTTTTGGGGGAGCCGTTTTTT. Its protein is CASSLGGQAVLGEPFF.

CDR3: CASSSSDSLGTEAFF. In DNA, the CDR3 is TGTGCCAGCAGTTCCTCGGACAGTCTGGGGACTGAAGCTTTCTTT. The V call is TRBV28, the J call TRBJ1-1; tentative D call: TRBD1 (6 bases). In germline, CDR1 is MDHEN, CDR2 SYDVKM. The CDR3 runs to 15 residues. V dropped 4 bases and J dropped 5 bases, with 17 bases sitting between them.